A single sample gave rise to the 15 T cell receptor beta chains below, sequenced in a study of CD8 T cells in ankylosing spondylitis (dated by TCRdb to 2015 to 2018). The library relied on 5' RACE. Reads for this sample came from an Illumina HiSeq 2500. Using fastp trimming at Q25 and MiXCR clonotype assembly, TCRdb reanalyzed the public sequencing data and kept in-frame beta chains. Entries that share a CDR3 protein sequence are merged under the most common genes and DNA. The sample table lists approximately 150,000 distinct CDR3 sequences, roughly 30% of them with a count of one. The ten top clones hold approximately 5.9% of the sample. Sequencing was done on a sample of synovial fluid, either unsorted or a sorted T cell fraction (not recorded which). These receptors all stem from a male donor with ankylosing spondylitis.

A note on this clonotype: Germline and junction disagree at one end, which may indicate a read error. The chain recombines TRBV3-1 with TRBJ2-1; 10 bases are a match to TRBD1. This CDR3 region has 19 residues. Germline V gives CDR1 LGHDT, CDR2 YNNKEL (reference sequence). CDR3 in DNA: TGTGCCACCAGCCCCCGGGACAGGGGACAGGTAATAATTTCCAATGAGCAGTTCTTC. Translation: CATSPRDRGQVIISNEQFF.

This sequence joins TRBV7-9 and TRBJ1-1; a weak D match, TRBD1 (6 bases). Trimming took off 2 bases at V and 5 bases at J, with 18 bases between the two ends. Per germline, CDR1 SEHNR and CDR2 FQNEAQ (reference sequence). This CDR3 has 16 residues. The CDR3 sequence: CASSLTRGKSLTEAFF. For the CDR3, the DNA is TGTGCCAGCAGCTTAACGAGGGGGAAGAGTCTGACTGAAGCTTTCTTT.

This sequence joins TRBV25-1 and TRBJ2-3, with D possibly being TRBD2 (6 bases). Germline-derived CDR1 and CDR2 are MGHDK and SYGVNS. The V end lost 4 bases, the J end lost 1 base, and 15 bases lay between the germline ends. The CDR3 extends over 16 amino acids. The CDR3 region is CASSAPVRDRTDTQYF. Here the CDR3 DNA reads TGTGCCAGCAGTGCACCCGTGCGGGACCGCACAGATACGCAGTATTTT.

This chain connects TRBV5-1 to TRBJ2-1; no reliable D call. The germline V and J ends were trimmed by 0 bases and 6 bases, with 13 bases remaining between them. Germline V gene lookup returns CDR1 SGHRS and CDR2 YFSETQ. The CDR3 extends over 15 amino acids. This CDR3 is CASSLGWVLGNEQFF. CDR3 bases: TGCGCCAGCAGCTTGGGATGGGTGTTGGGCAATGAGCAGTTCTTC.

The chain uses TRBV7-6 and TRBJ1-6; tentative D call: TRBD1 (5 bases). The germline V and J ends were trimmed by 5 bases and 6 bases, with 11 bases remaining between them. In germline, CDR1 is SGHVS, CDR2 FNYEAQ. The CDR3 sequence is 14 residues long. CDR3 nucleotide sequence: TGTGCCAGCAGCCTGGGACGACTTAATTCACCCCTCCACTTT. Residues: CASSLGRLNSPLHF.

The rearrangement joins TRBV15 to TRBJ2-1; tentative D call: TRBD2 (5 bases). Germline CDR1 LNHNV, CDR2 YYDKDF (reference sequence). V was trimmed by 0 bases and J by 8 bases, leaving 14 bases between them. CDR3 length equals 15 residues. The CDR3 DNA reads TGTGCCACCAGCAGAGATGGGAGCCCTCTGGATGAGCAGTTCTTC. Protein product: CATSRDGSPLDEQFF.

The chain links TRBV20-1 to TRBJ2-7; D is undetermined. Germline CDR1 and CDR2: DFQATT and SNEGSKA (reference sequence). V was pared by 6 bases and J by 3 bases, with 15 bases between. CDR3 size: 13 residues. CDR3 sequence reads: CSARGRSNYEQYF. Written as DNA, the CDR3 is TGCAGTGCCCGTGGGCGGTCAAACTACGAGCAGTACTTC.

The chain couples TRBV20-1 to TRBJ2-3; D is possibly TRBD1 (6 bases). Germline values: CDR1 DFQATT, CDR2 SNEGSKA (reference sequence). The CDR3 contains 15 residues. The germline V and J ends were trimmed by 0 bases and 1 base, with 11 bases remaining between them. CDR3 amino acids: CSARDPGERTDTQYF. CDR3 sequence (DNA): TGCAGTGCTAGAGATCCAGGGGAGCGCACAGATACGCAGTATTTT.

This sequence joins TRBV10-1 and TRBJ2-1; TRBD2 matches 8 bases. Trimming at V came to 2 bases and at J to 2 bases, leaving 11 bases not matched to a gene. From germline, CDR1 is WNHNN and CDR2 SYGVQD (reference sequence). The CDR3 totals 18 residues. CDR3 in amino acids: CASSERGFGGGPYNEQFF. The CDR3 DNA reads TGCGCCAGCAGTGAGAGGGGCTTTGGCGGGGGGCCCTACAATGAGCAGTTCTTC.

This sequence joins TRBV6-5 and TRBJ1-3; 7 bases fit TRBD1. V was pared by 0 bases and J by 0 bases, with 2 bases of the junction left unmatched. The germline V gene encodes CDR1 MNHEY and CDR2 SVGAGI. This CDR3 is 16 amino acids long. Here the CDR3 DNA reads TGTGCCAGCAGTTACTCGGGACAGAGCTCTGGAAACACCATATATTTT. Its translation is CASSYSGQSSGNTIYF.

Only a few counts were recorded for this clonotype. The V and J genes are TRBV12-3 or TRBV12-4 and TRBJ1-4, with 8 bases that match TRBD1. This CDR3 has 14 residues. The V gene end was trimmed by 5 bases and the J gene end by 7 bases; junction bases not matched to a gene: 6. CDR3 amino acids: CASSPDRGGEKLFF. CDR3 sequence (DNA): TGTGCCAGCAGTCCAGACAGGGGTGGTGAAAAACTGTTTTTT.

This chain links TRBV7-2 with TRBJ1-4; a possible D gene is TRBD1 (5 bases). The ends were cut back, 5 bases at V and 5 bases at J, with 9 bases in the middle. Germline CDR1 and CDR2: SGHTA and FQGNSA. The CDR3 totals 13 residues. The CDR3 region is CASSGGPNEKLFF. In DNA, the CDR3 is TGTGCCAGCAGCGGGGGACCAAATGAAAAACTGTTTTTT.

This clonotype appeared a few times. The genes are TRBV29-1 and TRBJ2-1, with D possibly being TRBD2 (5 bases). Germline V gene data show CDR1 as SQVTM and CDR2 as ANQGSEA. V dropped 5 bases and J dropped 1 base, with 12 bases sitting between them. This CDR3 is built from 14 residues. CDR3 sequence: CSVYVGESYNEQFF. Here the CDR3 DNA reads TGCAGCGTTTATGTGGGAGAGTCCTACAATGAGCAGTTCTTC.

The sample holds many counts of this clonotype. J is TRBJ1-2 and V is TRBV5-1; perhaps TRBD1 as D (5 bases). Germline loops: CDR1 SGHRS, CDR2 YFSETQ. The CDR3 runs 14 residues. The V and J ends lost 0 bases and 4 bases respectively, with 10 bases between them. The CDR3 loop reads CASSLGTGSYGYTF. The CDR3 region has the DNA TGCGCCAGCAGCTTGGGAACAGGCAGCTATGGCTACACCTTC.

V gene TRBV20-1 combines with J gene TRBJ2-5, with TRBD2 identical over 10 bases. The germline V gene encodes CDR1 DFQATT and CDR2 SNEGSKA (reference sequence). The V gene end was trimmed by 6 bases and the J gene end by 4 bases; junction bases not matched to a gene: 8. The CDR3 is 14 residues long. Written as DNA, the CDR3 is TGCAGTGCGCCCACTAGCGGGATCAGAGAGACCCAGTACTTC. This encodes CSAPTSGIRETQYF.